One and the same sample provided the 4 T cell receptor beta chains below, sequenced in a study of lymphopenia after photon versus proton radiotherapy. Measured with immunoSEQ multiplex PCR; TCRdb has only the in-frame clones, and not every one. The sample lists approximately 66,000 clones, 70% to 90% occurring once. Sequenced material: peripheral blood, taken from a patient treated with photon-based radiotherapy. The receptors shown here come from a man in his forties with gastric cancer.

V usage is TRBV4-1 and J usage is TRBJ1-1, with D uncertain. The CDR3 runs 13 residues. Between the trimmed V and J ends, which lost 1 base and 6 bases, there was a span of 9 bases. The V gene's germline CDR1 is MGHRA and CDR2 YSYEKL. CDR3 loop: CASSQGRNAEAFF. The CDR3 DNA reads TGCGCCAGCAGCCAAGGGAGAAACGCTGAAGCTTTCTTT.

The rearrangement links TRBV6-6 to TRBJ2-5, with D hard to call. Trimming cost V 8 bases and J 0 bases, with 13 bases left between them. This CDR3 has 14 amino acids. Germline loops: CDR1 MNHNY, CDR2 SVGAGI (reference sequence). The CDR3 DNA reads TGTGCCAGCGTAGACCGGTCGGACCAAGAGACCCAGTACTTC. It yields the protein CASVDRSDQETQYF.

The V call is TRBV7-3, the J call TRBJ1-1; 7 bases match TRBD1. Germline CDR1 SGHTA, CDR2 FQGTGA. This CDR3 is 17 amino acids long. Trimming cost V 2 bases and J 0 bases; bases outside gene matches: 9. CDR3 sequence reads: CASSLVSAGGVNTEAFF. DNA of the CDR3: TGTGCCAGCAGCTTAGTCTCGGCAGGGGGTGTGAACACTGAAGCTTTCTTT.

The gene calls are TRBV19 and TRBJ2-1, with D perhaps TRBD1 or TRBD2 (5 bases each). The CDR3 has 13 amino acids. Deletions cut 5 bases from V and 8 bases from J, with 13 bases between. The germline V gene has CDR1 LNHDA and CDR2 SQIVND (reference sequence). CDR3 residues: CASSSAGDDEQFF. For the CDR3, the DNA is TGTGCCAGTAGTTCCGCCGGGGACGATGAGCAGTTCTTC.